Below, 16 T cell receptor beta chains from the same sample are listed, as sequenced in a study of T cells in localized non-small cell lung cancer. Some clones are missing from TCRdb's copy, which holds only in-frame ones; the method was immunoSEQ multiplex PCR. The data contain about 17,000 clones, about 89% of them singletons. The sample was peripheral blood, taken before any cancer treatment. The origin of the receptors is a male donor older than 55 with stage II squamous cell lung carcinoma.

The chain uses TRBV7-2 and TRBJ1-2; no reliable D call. The length of the CDR3 is 13 residues. V lost 5 bases to trimming and J lost 3 bases, with 10 bases between them. Germline CDR1 is SGHTA and CDR2 is FQGNSA. The DNA of the CDR3 is TGTGCCAGCAGCCGCCGGGAATACTATGGCTACACCTTC. The encoded protein is CASSRREYYGYTF.

This clone came up once. This chain links TRBV18 with TRBJ2-7, with TRBD2 matching 7 bases. CDR1 and CDR2 (germline): KGHSH, LQKENI. This CDR3 is 17 amino acids long. J was trimmed by 3 bases and V by 2 bases; bases with no gene match: 13. CDR3 sequence (DNA): TGTGCCAGCTCACCAGCTGACGGGAGGCCAGAGGGCTACGAGCAGTACTTC. This codes for CASSPADGRPEGYEQYF.

V gene TRBV9 combines with J gene TRBJ2-7; weak D call: TRBD2 (5 bases). The germline V gene has CDR1 SGDLS and CDR2 YYNGEE. The CDR3 totals 14 residues. The V and J ends lost 3 bases and 7 bases respectively, with 17 bases between them. The CDR3 loop is CASSETDGIREQYF. CDR3 DNA: TGTGCCAGCAGCGAGACGGACGGGATTCGGGAGCAGTACTTC. Together with reference TRBV9 and TRBJ2-7, the CDR3 gives the full variable domain: DSGVTQTPKHLITATGQRVTLRCSPRSGDLSVYWYQQSLDQGLQFLIQYYNGEERAKGNILERFSAQQFPDLHSELNLSSLELGDSALYFCASSETDGIREQYFGPGTRLTVT.

J is TRBJ2-2 and V is TRBV19; 9 bases are a match to TRBD1. Germline CDR1 is LNHDA and CDR2 is SQIVND (reference sequence). The CDR3 contains 16 residues. The V gene end was trimmed by 5 bases and the J gene end by 4 bases; junction bases not matched to a gene: 8. CDR3 residues: CASSLQGARSTGELFF. CDR3 nucleotide sequence: TGTGCCAGTAGTCTACAGGGGGCTCGGAGCACCGGGGAGCTGTTTTTT.

About this clone itself: A read error may produce the germline difference seen at one junction end. The genes are TRBV5-4 and TRBJ2-5; D is possibly TRBD2 (7 bases). CDR1 and CDR2 from the germline V gene are SGHNT and YYREEE (reference sequence). There are 16 residues in the CDR3. In nucleotides, the CDR3 is TGTGCCAGCAGTTTGGGGTCGCGGGGGACACAAGAGACCCAGTACTTC. Amino acids: CASSLGSRGTQETQYF.

The chain links TRBV19 to TRBJ1-1, with D possibly TRBD1 on 5 matching bases. The length of the CDR3 is 15 residues. V was pared by 6 bases and J by 1 base, with 15 bases between. Germline CDR1 LNHDA, CDR2 SQIVND (reference sequence). The CDR3 nucleotides are TGTGCCAGTAGGGGCTGGGGGACTTCGAACACTGAAGCTTTCTTT. Protein: CASRGWGTSNTEAFF.

Notes on this clone: This specimen includes other DNA sequences encoding the same CDR3. V usage is TRBV4-2 and J usage is TRBJ1-5; 11 positions match TRBD1. The CDR3 loop spans 15 amino acids. With 3 bases clipped from V and 6 bases from J, the junction kept 4 bases outside the gene matches. Germline V lookup: CDR1 LGHNA, CDR2 YNFKEQ. CDR3 bases: TGTGCCAGCAGCCAGGACAGGGGGCACGGTCAGCCCCAGCATTTT. Translation gives CASSQDRGHGQPQHF.

The chain links TRBV4-1 to TRBJ2-2, with TRBD2 as a possible D gene (6 bases). The CDR3 contains 14 residues. Germline-derived CDR1 and CDR2 are MGHRA and YSYEKL. Trimming took 0 bases from V and 10 from J, leaving 12 bases between them. The CDR3 nucleotides are TGCGCCAGCAGCCAAGATCTTAGGCGGGAGGAGCTGTTTTTT. Its protein is CASSQDLRREELFF.

This sequence joins TRBV6-5 and TRBJ1-2; no definite D call. The ends were cut back, 0 bases at V and 8 bases at J, with 16 bases in the middle. The CDR3 has 15 amino acids. Germline values: CDR1 MNHEY, CDR2 SVGAGI. CDR3 bases: TGTGCCAGCAGTTACTCACGGCGGGATCCACGGGGCTACACCTTC. Amino acid sequence: CASSYSRRDPRGYTF.

This clone was observed a handful of times. V usage is TRBV6-5 and J usage is TRBJ2-7, with D possibly matching TRBD1 (6 bases). Between the trimmed V and J ends, which lost 6 bases and 5 bases, there was a span of 8 bases. This CDR3 is 11 amino acids long. Germline V gene lookup returns CDR1 MNHEY and CDR2 SVGAGI. This chain's CDR3 is CASSRDNEQYF. In DNA form, the CDR3 reads TGTGCCAGCAGCCGGGACAACGAGCAGTACTTC.

This chain joins TRBV28 and TRBJ1-5, with TRBD1 as a possible D gene (5 bases). Germline CDR1 reads MDHEN; CDR2 reads SYDVKM. With 6 bases removed from V and 3 bases from J, the gap between germline ends came to 18 bases. CDR3 length: 16 residues. The DNA for the CDR3 is TGTGCCAGCAGCCCTAGGGGCAGCCGCCTCAATCAGCCCCAGCATTTT. Protein: CASSPRGSRLNQPQHF. The variable domain in full, completed from reference TRBV28 and TRBJ1-5, reads DVKVTQSSRYLVKRTGEKVFLECVQDMDHENMFWYRQDPGLGLRLIYFSYDVKMKEKGDIPEGYSVSREKKERFSLILESASTNQTSMYLCASSPRGSRLNQPQHFGDGTRLSIL.

This chain links TRBV6-6 with TRBJ1-1; no clear D gene. The CDR3 consists of 13 residues. V lost 2 bases, J lost 4 bases, and 8 bases lay in between. From germline, CDR1 is MNHNY and CDR2 SVGAGI (reference sequence). The chain's CDR3 is CASSYGLGTEAFF. In DNA, the CDR3 is TGTGCCAGCAGTTACGGGTTGGGCACTGAAGCTTTCTTT.

The V and J genes are TRBV27 and TRBJ2-3; D gene unclear. CDR1 and CDR2 from the germline V gene are MNHEY and SMNVEV (reference sequence). V was trimmed by 0 bases and J by 5 bases, leaving 9 bases between them. The CDR3 consists of 14 residues. CDR3 DNA: TGTGCCAGCAGTTTATCCCCGTATGGAGATACGCAGTATTTT. Residues: CASSLSPYGDTQYF.

This chain joins TRBV27 and TRBJ2-7; tentatively, D is TRBD1 (6 bases). Germline CDR1 MNHEY, CDR2 SMNVEV (reference sequence). The CDR3 contains 13 residues. V shed 3 bases and J shed 6 bases, with 12 bases lying between them. The CDR3 DNA follows: TGTGCCAGCAGTTTCAACAGGGAAGGCGAGCAGTACTTC. Translated: CASSFNREGEQYF.

The chain uses TRBV11-2 and TRBJ1-2; TRBD1 matches at 10 bases. CDR3 length equals 15 residues. Germline V gene data show CDR1 as SGHAT and CDR2 as FQNNGV. Trimming at V came to 3 bases and at J to 10 bases, leaving 11 bases not matched to a gene. CDR3 DNA sequence: TGTGCCAGCAGCTTCGACAGGGGGCCGTCCGGGGACTACACCTTC. It specifies CASSFDRGPSGDYTF.

The rearrangement links TRBV29-1 to TRBJ2-6, with 8 bases aligning to TRBD1. The V gene end was trimmed by 5 bases and the J gene end by 2 bases; junction bases not matched to a gene: 11. The CDR3 runs 17 residues. Germline V CDR1 and CDR2: SQVTM, ANQGSEA. The CDR3 coding sequence is TGCAGCGTTTCCACGACAGGGGCCCTACCTGGGGCCAACGTCCTGACTTTC. It codes for CSVSTTGALPGANVLTF.